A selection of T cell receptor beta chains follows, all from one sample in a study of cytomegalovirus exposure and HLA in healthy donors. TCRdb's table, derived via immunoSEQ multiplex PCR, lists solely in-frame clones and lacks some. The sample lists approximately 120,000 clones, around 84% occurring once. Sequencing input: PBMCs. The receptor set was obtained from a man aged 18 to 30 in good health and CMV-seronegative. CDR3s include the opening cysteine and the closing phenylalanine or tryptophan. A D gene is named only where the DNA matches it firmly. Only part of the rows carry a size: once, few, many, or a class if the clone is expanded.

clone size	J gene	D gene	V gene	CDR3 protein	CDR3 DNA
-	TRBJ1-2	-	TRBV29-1	CSVGGSNYGYTF	TGCAGCGTGGGGGGATCTAACTATGGCTACACCTTC
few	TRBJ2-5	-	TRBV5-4	CASSLGRGGGPQETQYF	TGTGCCAGCAGCTTGGGACGTGGCGGAGGGCCCCAAGAGACCCAGTACTTC
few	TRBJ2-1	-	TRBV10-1	CASSESGGNNEQFF	TGCGCCAGCAGTGAGTCGGGGGGAAACAATGAGCAGTTCTTC
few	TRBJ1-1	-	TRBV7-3	CASSLTLAGEGTEAFF	TGTGCCAGCAGCTTAACGTTGGCAGGGGAAGGGACTGAAGCTTTCTTT
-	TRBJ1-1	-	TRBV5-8	CASSLGARRNTEAFF	TGTGCCAGCAGCTTGGGGGCGCGCAGGAACACTGAAGCTTTCTTT
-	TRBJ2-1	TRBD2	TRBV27	CASTLLAGGYNEQFF	TGTGCCAGCACCCTTCTAGCGGGGGGCTACAATGAGCAGTTCTTC
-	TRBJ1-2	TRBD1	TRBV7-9	CASNPPGQSYGYTF	TGTGCCAGCAACCCCCCGGGACAGTCCTATGGCTACACCTTC
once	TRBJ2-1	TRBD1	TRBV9	CASSRQGLPYNEQFF	TGTGCCAGCAGTAGACAGGGGTTACCCTACAATGAGCAGTTCTTC
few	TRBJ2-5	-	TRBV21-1	CASSKCNRDRQETQYF	TGTGCCAGCAGCAAATGTAACCGGGACAGGCAAGAGACCCAGTACTTC
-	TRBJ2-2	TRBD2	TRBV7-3	CASSRGGGGAGELFF	TGTGCCAGCAGCCGGGGGGGCGGAGGGGCCGGGGAGCTGTTTTTT
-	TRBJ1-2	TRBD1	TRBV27	CASRRTGPNYGYTF	TGTGCCAGCAGAAGGACAGGCCCTAACTATGGCTACACCTTC
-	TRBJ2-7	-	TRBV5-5	CASSYRATYEQYF	TGTGCCAGCAGTTACAGAGCAACCTACGAGCAGTACTTC
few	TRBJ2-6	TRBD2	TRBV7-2	CASSRTSGGAKSRANVLTF	TGTGCCAGCAGCCGTACTAGCGGGGGGGCCAAGTCCCGGGCCAACGTCCTGACTTTC
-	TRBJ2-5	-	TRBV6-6	CASSYGGVETQYF	TGTGCCAGCAGTTACGGCGGCGTAGAGACCCAGTACTTC
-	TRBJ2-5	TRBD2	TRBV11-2	CASRGGGGRQETQYF	TGTGCCAGCAGGGGAGGCGGGGGGCGGCAAGAGACCCAGTACTTC
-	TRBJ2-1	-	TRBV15	CATSLGASQGHNEQFF	TGTGCCACCAGCCTGGGGGCTAGCCAGGGGCACAATGAGCAGTTCTTC
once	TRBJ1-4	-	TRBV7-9	CASSFEGSTNEKLFF	TGTGCCAGCAGCTTTGAGGGCTCGACTAATGAAAAACTGTTTTTT
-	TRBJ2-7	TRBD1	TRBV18	CASSPGTGVSYEQYF	TGTGCCAGCTCACCCGGGACAGGGGTCTCCTACGAGCAGTACTTC
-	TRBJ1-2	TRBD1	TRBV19	CASSHPGQANYGYTF	TGTGCCAGTAGTCACCCGGGACAGGCGAACTATGGCTACACCTTC
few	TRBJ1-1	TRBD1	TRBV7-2	CASSTQTGVNTEAFF	TGTGCCAGCAGCACGCAGACAGGGGTGAACACTGAAGCTTTCTTT
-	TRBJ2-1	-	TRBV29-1	CSVGRKINEQFF	TGCAGCGTTGGCAGGAAGATCAATGAGCAGTTCTTC
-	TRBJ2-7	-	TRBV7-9	CSSSPGGSYEQYF	TGTTCCAGCAGCCCAGGGGGGTCCTACGAGCAGTACTTC
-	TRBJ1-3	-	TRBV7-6	CASSPTGGNSGNTIYF	TGTGCCAGCAGCCCCACCGGCGGAAACTCTGGAAACACCATATATTTT
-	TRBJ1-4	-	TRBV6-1	CASSSRGWQNEKLFF	TGTGCCAGCAGTTCCCGCGGGTGGCAAAATGAAAAACTGTTTTTT
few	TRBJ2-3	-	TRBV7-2	CASSLEGAVTDTQYF	TGTGCCAGCAGCTTGGAGGGGGCCGTAACAGATACGCAGTATTTT
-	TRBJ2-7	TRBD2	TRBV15	CATSSGGTSYEQYF	TGTGCCACCAGCTCCGGGGGGACCTCCTACGAGCAGTACTTC
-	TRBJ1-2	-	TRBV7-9	CASSSGLTRGYGYTF	TGTGCCAGCAGCTCCGGCCTCACCAGAGGCTATGGCTACACCTTC
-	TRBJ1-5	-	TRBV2	CASSLQGHLNQPQHF	TGTGCCAGCTCGCTGCAGGGACACCTCAATCAGCCCCAGCATTTT
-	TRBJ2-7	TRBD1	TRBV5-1	CASSRGDRGFEQYF	TGCGCCAGCAGCCGTGGGGACAGGGGGTTCGAGCAGTACTTC
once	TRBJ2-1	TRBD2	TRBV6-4	CASSDGLAGGLDEQFF	TGTGCCAGCAGTGACGGGCTAGCGGGGGGGTTGGATGAGCAGTTCTTC
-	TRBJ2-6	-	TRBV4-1	CASSQDWATSGANVLTF	TGCGCCAGCAGCCAAGACTGGGCTACCTCTGGGGCCAACGTCCTGACTTTC
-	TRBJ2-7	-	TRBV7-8	CASSLGGVGEQYF	TGTGCCAGCAGCCTAGGGGGGGTGGGGGAGCAGTACTTC
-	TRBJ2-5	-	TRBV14	CASSRNGFQETQYF	TGTGCCAGCAGCCGGAACGGGTTCCAAGAGACCCAGTACTTC
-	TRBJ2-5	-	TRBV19	CASSLRGGRETQYF	TGTGCCAGTAGTCTTAGGGGGGGAAGAGAGACCCAGTACTTC
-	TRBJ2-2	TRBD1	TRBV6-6	CASSPPGQENTGELFF	TGTGCCAGCAGTCCCCCGGGACAGGAGAACACCGGGGAGCTGTTTTTT
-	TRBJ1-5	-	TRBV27	CASSLVGSEQPQHF	TGTGCCAGCAGTTTAGTCGGGTCGGAGCAGCCCCAGCATTTT
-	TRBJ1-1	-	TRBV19	CASTFLGGKMNTEAFF	TGTGCCAGTACCTTCCTGGGGGGGAAAATGAACACTGAAGCTTTCTTT
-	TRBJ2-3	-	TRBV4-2	CASSQDPLTSTDTQYF	TGTGCCAGCAGCCAAGATCCCCTAACTAGCACAGATACGCAGTATTTT
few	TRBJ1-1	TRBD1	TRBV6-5	CASRDRVMNTEAFF	TGTGCCAGCCGGGACAGAGTTATGAACACTGAAGCTTTCTTT
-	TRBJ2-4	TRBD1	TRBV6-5	CASRLDRSGENIQYF	TGTGCCAGCAGACTGGACAGGTCGGGTGAAAACATTCAGTACTTC
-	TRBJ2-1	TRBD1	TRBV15	CATSIGTGEARRVF	TGTGCCACCAGCATCGGGACAGGGGAGGCCCGGAGAGTCTTC
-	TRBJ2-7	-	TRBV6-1	CASSEADRAYEQYF	TGTGCCAGCAGTGAAGCTGACAGAGCCTACGAGCAGTACTTC
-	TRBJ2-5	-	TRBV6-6	CASRPGTQQETQYF	TGTGCCAGCAGACCCGGGACTCAACAAGAGACCCAGTACTTC
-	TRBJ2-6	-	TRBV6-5	CASSYDTPTGANVLTF	TGTGCCAGCAGTTACGATACTCCGACAGGGGCCAACGTCCTGACTTTC
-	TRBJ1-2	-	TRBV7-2	CASSFGGGGYTF	TGTGCCAGCAGCTTCGGCGGGGGGGGCTACACCTTC
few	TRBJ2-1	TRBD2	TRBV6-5	CASSGGAFPNEQFF	TGTGCCAGCAGCGGGGGGGCCTTTCCCAATGAGCAGTTCTTC
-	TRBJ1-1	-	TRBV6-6	CASSHGPRRVAFF	TGTGCCAGCAGTCATGGGCCCCGGAGGGTAGCTTTCTTT
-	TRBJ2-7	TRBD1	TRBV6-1	CASGPGGGYEQYF	TGTGCCAGCGGTCCAGGGGGCGGGTACGAGCAGTACTTC
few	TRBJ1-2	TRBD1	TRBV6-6	CASSYRTGGGGYTF	TGTGCCAGCAGTTACCGGACAGGGGGCGGTGGCTACACCTTC
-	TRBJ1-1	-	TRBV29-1	CSVSVEGDTEAFF	TGCAGCGTTTCTGTTGAGGGGGACACTGAAGCTTTCTTT